The 10 T cell receptor beta chains below come from one sample, sequenced in a study of blood T cells in healthy people across ages. Then a second PCR, running about 6 to 12 cycles, was carried out with a sample-barcoded 5' primer and a J-beta primer mix. TCRdb fed the 5' RACE reads into MiXCR, producing one record per CDR3 protein. The profile covers 780,000 or so distinct CDR3 sequences, with 53% appearing a single time and approximately 40% taken by the ten largest. What was sequenced was blood. These receptors all come from an older man in good health.

The chain links TRBV4-2 to TRBJ2-1; perhaps TRBD2 as D (5 bases). From germline, CDR1 is LGHNA and CDR2 YNFKEQ. The CDR3 loop spans 15 amino acids. Trimming stripped 3 bases from V and 13 bases from J, with 22 bases between. The CDR3 DNA sequence: TGTGCCAGCAGCCAGCCCTTTCCCCACGGGGAGACCCAGTTCTTC. It yields the protein CASSQPFPHGETQFF.

This clonotype was seen a few times. The chain links TRBV29-1 to TRBJ2-3; TRBD2 matches at 10 bases. This CDR3 spans 14 amino acids. Germline CDR1 is SQVTM and CDR2 is ANQGSEA. The CDR3 coding sequence is TGCGCGGGGGGGCTAGCGGGAGTGGATCCCCCCGCGTATTTT. It yields the protein CAGGLAGVDPPAYF.

The chain couples TRBV25-1 to TRBJ2-1; 8 nucleotides line up with TRBD2. There are 16 residues in the CDR3. The germline CDR1 and CDR2 sequences are MGHDK and SYGVNS. V trimming: 1 base; J trimming: 5 bases; junction bases outside the gene matches: 7. The CDR3 region has the DNA TGTGCCAGCAGTGAATTTACGGGAGGGCCTGACAATGAGCAGTTCTTC. Amino acid sequence: CASSEFTGGPDNEQFF.

The rearrangement links TRBV5-5 to TRBJ2-7; the D is unclear. Germline values: CDR1 SGHKS, CDR2 YYEKEE (reference sequence). The CDR3 is 14 amino acids. The V end was cut by 1 base, the J end by 3 bases, with 11 bases between. CDR3 coding DNA: TGTGCCAGCAGCTTGAATATTGGCGTCTACGAGCAGTACTTC. It is translated as CASSLNIGVYEQYF.

A single count supports this clonotype. The chain recombines TRBV29-1 with TRBJ1-2; perhaps TRBD1 as D (6 bases). CDR1 is SQVTM, CDR2 ANQGSEA, per germline. V dropped 3 bases and J dropped 8 bases, with 19 bases sitting between them. There are 14 residues in the CDR3. CDR3 sequence: CSVEGAKLKSGYTF. The CDR3 DNA reads TGCAGCGTTGAGGGGGCCAAACTGAAGAGCGGCTACACCTTC. The full variable domain, completed using reference TRBV29-1 and TRBJ1-2, is SAVISQKPSRDICQRGTSLTIQCQVDSQVTMMFWYRQQPGQSLTLIATANQGSEATYESGFVIDKFPISRPNLTFSTLTVSNMSPEDSSIYLCSVEGAKLKSGYTFGSGTRLTVV.

This clonotype was seen a few times. CDR3 nucleotides: TGTGCCAGCTCCGCATCGATTGGGGATACGCAGTATTTT. Protein: CASSASIGDTQYF. The genes are TRBV18 and TRBJ2-3; D gene ambiguous. The CDR3 extends over 13 amino acids. V lost 6 bases and J 6 bases, leaving 13 bases between the germline ends. Germline lookup yields CDR1 KGHSH and CDR2 LQKENI.

This clonotype appeared a few times. The gene calls are TRBV10-3 and TRBJ2-7, with a possible D match to TRBD2 (6 bases). The CDR3 has 14 amino acids. CDR1 ENHRY and CDR2 SYGVKD come from the germline V gene. V lost 7 bases and J lost 1, with 14 bases in between. CDR3 DNA sequence: TGTGCCATCACCTCGGGACTGCCTTCCTACGAGCAGTACTTC. Encoded protein: CAITSGLPSYEQYF.

The chain combines TRBV11-2 with TRBJ1-4; D uncertain. This CDR3 region has 14 residues. Germline assignment: CDR1 SGHAT and CDR2 FQNNGV. The ends were cut back, 4 bases at V and 9 bases at J, with 15 bases in the middle. The CDR3 spells CASSSLGVPKKLFF. The DNA for the CDR3 is TGTGCCAGCAGCTCCCTGGGCGTACCTAAAAAACTGTTTTTT.

The V gene is TRBV9, the J gene TRBJ2-2, with TRBD1 identical over 8 bases. The V segment lost 1 base and the J segment 7 bases; nucleotides outside the gene matches: 6. The CDR3 has 15 amino acids. Germline V lookup: CDR1 SGDLS, CDR2 YYNGEE. Here the CDR3 DNA reads TGTGCCAGCAGCGTACGCACAGGGGGTATCGGGGAGCTGTTTTTT. Translated: CASSVRTGGIGELFF.

The chain employs TRBV20-1 and TRBJ2-3; D is ambiguous. The CDR3 runs 15 residues. CDR1 is DFQATT and CDR2 is SNEGSKA in the germline V gene (reference sequence). Between the trimmed V and J ends, which lost 3 bases and 0 bases, there was a span of 13 bases. CDR3 residues: CSASFGGRSTDTQYF. The CDR3 DNA reads TGCAGTGCTAGTTTCGGCGGAAGAAGCACAGATACGCAGTATTTT.